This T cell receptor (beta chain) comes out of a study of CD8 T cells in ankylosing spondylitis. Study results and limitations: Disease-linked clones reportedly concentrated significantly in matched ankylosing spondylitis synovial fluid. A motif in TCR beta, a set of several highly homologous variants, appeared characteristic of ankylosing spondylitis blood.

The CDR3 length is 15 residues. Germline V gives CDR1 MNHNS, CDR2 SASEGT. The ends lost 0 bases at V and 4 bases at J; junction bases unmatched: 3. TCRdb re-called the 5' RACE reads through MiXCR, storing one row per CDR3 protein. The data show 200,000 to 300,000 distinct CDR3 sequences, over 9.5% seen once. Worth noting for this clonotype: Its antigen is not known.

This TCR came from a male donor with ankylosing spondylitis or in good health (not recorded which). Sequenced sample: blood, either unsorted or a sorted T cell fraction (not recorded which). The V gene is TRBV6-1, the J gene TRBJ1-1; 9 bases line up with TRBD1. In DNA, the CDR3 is TGTGCCAGCAGTGAAGCGGGACAGGGTCTCACTGAAGCTTTCTTT. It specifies CASSEAGQGLTEAFF.